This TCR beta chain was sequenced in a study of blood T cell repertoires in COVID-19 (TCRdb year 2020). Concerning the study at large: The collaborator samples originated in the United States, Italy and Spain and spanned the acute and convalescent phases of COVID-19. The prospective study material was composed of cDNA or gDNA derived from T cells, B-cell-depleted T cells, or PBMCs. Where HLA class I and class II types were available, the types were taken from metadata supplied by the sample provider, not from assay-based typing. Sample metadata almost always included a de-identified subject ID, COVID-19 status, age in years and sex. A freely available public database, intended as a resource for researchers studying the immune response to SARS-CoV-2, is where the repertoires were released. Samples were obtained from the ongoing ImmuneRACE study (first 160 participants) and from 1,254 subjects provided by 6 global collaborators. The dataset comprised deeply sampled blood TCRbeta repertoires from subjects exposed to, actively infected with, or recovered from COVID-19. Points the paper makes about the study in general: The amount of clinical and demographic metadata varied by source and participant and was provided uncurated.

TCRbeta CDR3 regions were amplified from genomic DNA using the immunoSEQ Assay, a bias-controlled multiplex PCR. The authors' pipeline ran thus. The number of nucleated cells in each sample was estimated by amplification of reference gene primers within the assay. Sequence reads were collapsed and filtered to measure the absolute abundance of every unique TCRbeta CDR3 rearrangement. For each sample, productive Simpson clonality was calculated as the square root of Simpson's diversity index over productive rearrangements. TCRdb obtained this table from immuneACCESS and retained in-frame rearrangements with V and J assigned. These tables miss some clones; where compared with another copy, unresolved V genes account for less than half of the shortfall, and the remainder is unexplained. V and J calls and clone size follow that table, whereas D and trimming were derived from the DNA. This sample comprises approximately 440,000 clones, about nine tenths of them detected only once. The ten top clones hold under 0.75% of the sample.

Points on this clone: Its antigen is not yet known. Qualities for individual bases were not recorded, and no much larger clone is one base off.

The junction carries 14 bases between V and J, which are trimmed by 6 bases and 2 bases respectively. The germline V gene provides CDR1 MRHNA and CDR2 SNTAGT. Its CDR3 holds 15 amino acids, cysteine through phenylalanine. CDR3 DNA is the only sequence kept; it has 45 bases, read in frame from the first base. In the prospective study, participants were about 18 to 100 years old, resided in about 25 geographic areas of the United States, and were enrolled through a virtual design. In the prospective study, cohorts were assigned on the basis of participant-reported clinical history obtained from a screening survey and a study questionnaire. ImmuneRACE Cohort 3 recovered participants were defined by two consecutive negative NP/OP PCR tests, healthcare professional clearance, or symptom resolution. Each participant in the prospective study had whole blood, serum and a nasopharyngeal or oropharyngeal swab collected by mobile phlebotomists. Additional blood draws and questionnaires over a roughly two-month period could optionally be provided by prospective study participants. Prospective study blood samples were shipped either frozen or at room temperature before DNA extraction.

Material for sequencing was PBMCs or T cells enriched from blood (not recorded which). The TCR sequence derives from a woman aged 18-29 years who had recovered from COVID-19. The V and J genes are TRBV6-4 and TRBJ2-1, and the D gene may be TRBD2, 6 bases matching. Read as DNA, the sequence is TGTGCCAGCAGCAAAAACGCGGGAACCTACAATGAGCAGTTCTTC. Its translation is CASSKNAGTYNEQFF.